The clone carrying this T cell receptor beta chain was observed a single time. The entry originates in a study of blood T cell repertoires in COVID-19. Study background: The United States, Italy and Spain supplied acute and convalescent COVID-19 samples. Sample material is recorded as cDNA or gDNA derived from T cells, B-cell-depleted T cells, or PBMCs.

Authors' methods: Counts of nucleated cells, estimated from reference gene primer amplification, were obtained. TCRdb keeps only in-frame clones here, not all; method: immunoSEQ multiplex PCR. The V and J calls and clone size come from that table; D and trimming were worked out from the DNA. The sample lists 310,000 or so clones; around 83% were seen once. V lost 7 bases to trimming and J lost 5 bases, with 12 bases between them. The CDR3 covers 13 residues. Sequenced material: peripheral blood. V gene TRBV12-3 or TRBV12-4 combines with J gene TRBJ1-5; no clear D gene. This receptor was identified in a woman aged 45-59 years with acute or convalescent COVID-19. The DNA for the CDR3 is TGTGCCAGCAACTTGAACTCCGATCAGCCCCAGCATTTT. Residues: CASNLNSDQPQHF.